Shown below are 32 T cell receptor beta chains from a single sample sequenced in a study of shared clonotypes between healthy human individuals. Sequencing was performed with immunoSEQ multiplex PCR; in TCRdb, only in-frame clones are kept and a portion is missing. The data contain more than 1,200,000 clones, roughly 98.5% of them singletons. The sample was naive CD4+ T cells sorted from blood. Specified subset: CD45RA+ positively selected. These receptor sequences come from a man in his thirties or forties in good health.

This chain uses TRBV18 with TRBJ1-3; 7 bases are a match to TRBD1. J lost 3 bases, V lost 6 bases, and 11 bases had no gene match. This CDR3 has 16 residues. The germline V gene has CDR1 KGHSH and CDR2 LQKENI. This chain's CDR3 is CASSTDRARVGNTIYF. The CDR3 DNA is TGTGCCAGCTCGACCGACAGGGCCAGGGTTGGAAACACCATATATTTT.

The chain carries TRBV11-2 and TRBJ2-5; D is ambiguous. This CDR3 is built from 11 residues. In germline, CDR1 is SGHAT, CDR2 FQNNGV. The ends were cut back, 3 bases at V and 5 bases at J, with 4 bases in the middle. The DNA for the CDR3 is TGTGCCAGCAGCTTGGACGAGACCCAGTACTTC. Protein: CASSLDETQYF.

The chain's CDR3 is CASSGAEGGYTF. For the CDR3, the DNA is TGTGCCAGCAGCGGAGCTGAGGGTGGCTACACCTTC. V usage is TRBV5-5 and J usage is TRBJ1-2; no reliable D call. The germline V and J ends were trimmed by 4 bases and 7 bases, with 11 bases remaining between them. Per the germline V gene, CDR1 is SGHKS and CDR2 is YYEKEE (reference sequence). The length of the CDR3 is 12 residues.

The chain uses TRBV6-5 and TRBJ2-7; 9 bases map to TRBD1. V was clipped by 5 bases and J by 3 bases; unmatched bases: 8. Germline CDR1 MNHEY, CDR2 SVGAGI. This CDR3 comprises 15 residues. The CDR3 region is CASSLTGTGYYEQYF. CDR3 nucleotides: TGTGCCAGCAGTCTAACCGGGACAGGGTACTACGAGCAGTACTTC.

This chain connects TRBV7-9 to TRBJ2-7; D remains unclear. V lost 1 base, J lost 6 bases, and 19 bases lay in between. Germline-derived CDR1 and CDR2 are SEHNR and FQNEAQ (reference sequence). CDR3 length equals 16 residues. CDR3 region: CASSLVETALLREQYF. Here the CDR3 DNA reads TGTGCCAGCAGCTTAGTTGAGACTGCGCTTCTTCGCGAGCAGTACTTC.

This chain uses TRBV6-1 with TRBJ2-1, with 10 bases aligning to TRBD2. From germline, CDR1 is MNHNS and CDR2 SASEGT. V lost 4 bases to trimming and J lost 6 bases; unmatched junction nucleotides: 3. This CDR3 is built from 14 residues. The CDR3 region is CASSVSGRGNEQFF. The CDR3 DNA reads TGTGCCAGCAGTGTGAGCGGGAGGGGCAATGAGCAGTTCTTC.

V gene TRBV7-9 combines with J gene TRBJ2-3, with D unclear. Germline-derived CDR1 and CDR2 are SEHNR and FQNEAQ (reference sequence). The CDR3 runs 14 residues. Trimming took off 0 bases at V and 2 bases at J, with 6 bases between the two ends. In nucleotides, the CDR3 is TGTGCCAGCAGCTTAGCGTCGGCCACAGATACGCAGTATTTT. Translated, it gives CASSLASATDTQYF.

In its sample, this clone was seen once. The sample carries other DNA sequences with the same CDR3. The J gene is TRBJ1-4, the V gene TRBV2; 9 bases line up with TRBD1. The CDR3 sequence is 14 residues long. Germline CDR1 SNHLY, CDR2 FYNNEI. Trimming at V came to 5 bases and at J to 5 bases, leaving 3 bases not matched to a gene. The CDR3 DNA sequence: TGTGCCAGCAGTTTGGACAGGGGAAATGAAAAACTGTTTTTT. As protein: CASSLDRGNEKLFF.

Notes on this clone: The germline gene is not matched at one end of the junction; a read error may be the cause. The V call is TRBV5-4, the J call TRBJ2-3, with 8 bases that match TRBD2. The CDR3 runs 15 residues. Germline loops: CDR1 SGHNT, CDR2 YYREEE (reference sequence). DNA for the CDR3: TGTGCCACCAGCTCCACTAGCGGCCTCACAGATACGCAGTATTTT. Translation: CATSSTSGLTDTQYF.

The CDR3 region has the DNA TGTGCCAGCGCGCGGGGGACTAGCGGGTCCCAAGAGACCCAGTACTTC. This codes for CASARGTSGSQETQYF. The chain combines TRBV11-2 with TRBJ2-5, with 12 positions matching TRBD2. V dropped 8 bases and J dropped 1; count of bases not matched to a gene: 8. Germline lookup yields CDR1 SGHAT and CDR2 FQNNGV. This CDR3 contains 16 residues.

The CDR3 coding sequence is TGTGCCAGCAGGAGGATGAGCTCCTACAATGAGCAGTTCTTC. Its protein product is CASRRMSSYNEQFF. This chain joins TRBV6-5 and TRBJ2-1; D call uncertain. This CDR3 comprises 14 residues. The V end was cut by 6 bases, the J end by 0 bases, with 9 bases between. Germline CDR1 and CDR2: MNHEY and SVGAGI.

The chain combines TRBV11-2 with TRBJ2-1, with D unclear. The germline V and J ends were trimmed by 3 bases and 7 bases, with 13 bases remaining between them. CDR1 and CDR2 (germline): SGHAT, FQNNGV. This CDR3 is 14 amino acids long. DNA of the CDR3: TGTGCCAGCAGCTTGGCCAGCGAGCTTAATGAGCAGTTCTTC. Translating it yields CASSLASELNEQFF.

This chain's CDR3 is CASRSGTEATYEQYF. The CDR3 coding sequence is TGTGCCAGCAGATCCGGGACGGAGGCTACCTACGAGCAGTACTTC. V gene TRBV28 combines with J gene TRBJ2-7, with D perhaps matching TRBD1 or TRBD2 (5 bases each). Trimming pared 6 bases from V and 2 bases from J, leaving 17 bases between. CDR1 is MDHEN and CDR2 is SYDVKM in the germline V gene. The CDR3 extends over 15 amino acids.

The CDR3 DNA is TGCAGCGCCCGGGCCTCATCCTACGAGCAGTACTTC. Protein sequence: CSARASSYEQYF. The genes are TRBV29-1 and TRBJ2-7; D not certain. CDR1 is SQVTM, CDR2 ANQGSEA, per germline. Trimming took off 7 bases at V and 1 base at J, with 11 bases between the two ends. CDR3 length: 12 amino acids.

The chain joins TRBV7-2 to TRBJ2-1; D call uncertain. V lost 4 bases and J lost 0, with 10 bases in between. The germline gives CDR1 SGHTA, CDR2 FQGNSA. CDR3 size: 15 residues. CDR3 in amino acids: CASSSRSSSYNEQFF. Here the CDR3 DNA reads TGTGCCAGCAGCTCTCGGAGTAGCTCCTACAATGAGCAGTTCTTC.

This chain connects TRBV20-1 to TRBJ1-2, with D hard to call. Trimming shortened V by 7 bases and J by 6 bases, and 6 bases separated the two germline ends. Germline assignment: CDR1 DFQATT and CDR2 SNEGSKA (reference sequence). The length of the CDR3 is 9 residues. The CDR3 spells CSGRDGYTF. The CDR3 bases are TGCAGTGGAAGGGATGGCTACACCTTC.

This rearrangement joins TRBV5-1 to TRBJ2-7; D perhaps matches TRBD2 (6 bases). Looked up from germline, CDR1 is SGHRS and CDR2 is YFSETQ. Trimming left V 4 bases short and J 7 bases short, with 18 bases between. The CDR3 is 14 amino acids. The CDR3 sequence: CASSEGVPRGEQYF. The CDR3 DNA sequence: TGCGCCAGCAGCGAAGGGGTCCCTCGGGGGGAGCAGTACTTC.

The chain carries TRBV10-3 and TRBJ2-1; 10 nucleotides line up with TRBD1. This CDR3 spans 18 amino acids. V was pared by 6 bases and J by 0 bases, with 11 bases of the junction left unmatched. Germline CDR1 is ENHRY and CDR2 is SYGVKD. Here the CDR3 reads CAIREDRGWPSSYNEQFF. In DNA, the CDR3 is TGTGCCATCAGGGAGGACAGGGGGTGGCCCAGCTCCTACAATGAGCAGTTCTTC.

The gene calls are TRBV18 and TRBJ2-1; 9 bases agree with TRBD1. The CDR3 consists of 16 residues. From germline, CDR1 is KGHSH and CDR2 LQKENI. J was trimmed by 3 bases and V by 3 bases; bases with no gene match: 6. The CDR3 here is CASSPPGTGIYNEQFF. CDR3 DNA sequence: TGTGCCAGCTCACCGCCCGGGACAGGGATCTACAATGAGCAGTTCTTC. The whole variable domain, filled in from reference TRBV18 and TRBJ2-1, reads NAGVMQNPRHLVRRRGQEARLRCSPMKGHSHVYWYRQLPEEGLKFMVYLQKENIIDESGMPKERFSAEFPKEGPSILRIQQVVRGDSAAYFCASSPPGTGIYNEQFFGPGTRLTVL.

This chain links TRBV6-1 with TRBJ2-1, with TRBD1 identical over 8 bases. The ends lost 4 bases at V and 2 bases at J; junction bases unmatched: 1. Germline V gene sequence: CDR1 MNHNS, CDR2 SASEGT. The CDR3 sequence is 14 residues long. The CDR3 loop reads CASSVTGAYNEQFF. The CDR3 nucleotides read TGTGCCAGCAGTGTGACAGGGGCCTACAATGAGCAGTTCTTC.

For this clone: This specimen includes other DNA sequences encoding the same CDR3. This chain connects TRBV9 to TRBJ2-7, with 8 bases lining up with TRBD1. The CDR3 is made up of 15 amino acids. Unmatched junction bases numbered 6, after V lost 0 bases and J lost 4 bases. The germline V gene encodes CDR1 SGDLS and CDR2 YYNGEE. CDR3 nucleotides: TGTGCCAGCAGCGTAGCTTCAGGGGGCCCATACGAGCAGTACTTC. Encoded protein: CASSVASGGPYEQYF.

V and J are TRBV2 and TRBJ2-3, with D unclear. This CDR3 contains 15 residues. Per the germline V gene, CDR1 is SNHLY and CDR2 is FYNNEI. The ends were cut back, 2 bases at V and 2 bases at J, with 11 bases in the middle. The CDR3 DNA sequence: TGTGCCAGCAGTGAACCTCGAGGAGTCACAGATACGCAGTATTTT. Its translation is CASSEPRGVTDTQYF.

This chain connects TRBV28 to TRBJ2-7, with D perhaps matching TRBD1 (5 bases). This CDR3 contains 15 residues. Per the germline V gene, CDR1 is MDHEN and CDR2 is SYDVKM. V shed 4 bases and J shed 4 bases, with 17 bases lying between them. The CDR3 bases are TGTGCCAGCAGTTATCGTACGTCAGGGTCATACGAGCAGTACTTC. Its translation is CASSYRTSGSYEQYF.

The chain recombines TRBV21-1 with TRBJ2-1; the tabulated D call, TRBD1, remains unverified against the DNA. TRBV21-1 is recorded as a pseudogene. The CDR3 is made up of 16 amino acids. CDR3 protein: CASSARGDRAIDEQFF. CDR3 bases: TGTGCCAGCAGCGCCCGCGGCGACAGGGCGATTGATGAGCAGTTCTTC.

The rearrangement links TRBV7-2 to TRBJ2-7, with D possibly TRBD2 on 6 matching bases. CDR1 and CDR2 (germline): SGHTA, FQGNSA. With 3 bases removed from V and 0 bases from J, the gap between germline ends came to 9 bases. CDR3 length: 14 residues. In nucleotides, the CDR3 is TGTGCCAGCAGCTTGGGACTCCGCTCCTACGAGCAGTACTTC. It codes for CASSLGLRSYEQYF.

J is TRBJ2-3 and V is TRBV2; TRBD2 matches 14 bases. J was trimmed by 6 bases and V by 6 bases; bases with no gene match: 8. The CDR3 is made up of 16 amino acids. The germline gives CDR1 SNHLY, CDR2 FYNNEI. CDR3 residues: CASRGGLAGAPDTQYF. The CDR3 DNA is TGTGCCAGCAGGGGGGGACTAGCGGGAGCCCCCGATACGCAGTATTTT.

V usage is TRBV2 and J usage is TRBJ2-7, with a tentative D call TRBD2 (5 bases). V lost 6 bases and J 6 bases, leaving 21 bases between the germline ends. CDR1 is SNHLY and CDR2 is FYNNEI in the germline V gene. The CDR3 consists of 15 residues. CDR3 amino acids: CASSSTAGSGVEQYF. CDR3 DNA: TGTGCCAGCAGCTCCACGGCGGGTTCGGGTGTCGAGCAGTACTTC.

This chain connects TRBV2 to TRBJ2-7; 10 positions match TRBD1. Germline assignment: CDR1 SNHLY and CDR2 FYNNEI. The CDR3 sequence is 14 residues long. The V gene end was trimmed by 6 bases and the J gene end by 4 bases; junction bases not matched to a gene: 6. The CDR3 reads CASRKTGGSYEQYF. The CDR3 DNA follows: TGTGCCAGCAGGAAGACAGGGGGCTCGTACGAGCAGTACTTC.

The chain is built from TRBV5-1 and TRBJ2-1; D is ambiguous. This CDR3 is built from 13 residues. V was cut by 4 bases and J by 5 bases, with 10 bases left in between. Germline values: CDR1 SGHRS, CDR2 YFSETQ. The CDR3: CASSLFDDNEQFF. CDR3 DNA sequence: TGCGCCAGCAGCCTATTTGACGACAATGAGCAGTTCTTC. The full variable domain, completed using reference TRBV5-1 and TRBJ2-1, is KAGVTQTPRYLIKTRGQQVTLSCSPISGHRSVSWYQQTPGQGLQFLFEYFSETQRNKGNFPGRFSGRQFSNSRSEMNVSTLELGDSALYLCASSLFDDNEQFFGPGTRLTVL.

The gene calls are TRBV5-1 and TRBJ2-7; weak D call: TRBD1 (5 bases). The germline V and J ends were trimmed by 0 bases and 4 bases, with 11 bases remaining between them. CDR1 SGHRS and CDR2 YFSETQ come from the germline V gene. The CDR3 runs 14 residues. Written as DNA, the CDR3 is TGCGCCAGCAGCTTGGCCAGGGCTTCGTACGAGCAGTACTTC. Its protein product is CASSLARASYEQYF.

A word on this clone: Mismatch with germline at one junction end may stem from a read error. The chain is built from TRBV19 and TRBJ1-1; D uncertain. The CDR3 is made up of 14 amino acids. Per germline, CDR1 LNHDA and CDR2 SQIVND (reference sequence). This chain's CDR3 is CASSIDGLSPPGIF. The DNA of the CDR3 is TGTGCCAGTAGTATAGATGGCTTAAGCCCGCCCGGGATCTTT.

The chain recombines TRBV28 with TRBJ2-7, with TRBD1 matching over 7 bases. The J segment lost 7 bases and the V segment lost 4 bases, leaving 10 bases of the junction unmatched. Germline assignment: CDR1 MDHEN and CDR2 SYDVKM. The CDR3 is 14 residues long. CDR3 nucleotide sequence: TGTGCCAGCAGTTCCCCCTCACAGGGGTGGGAGCAGTACTTC. The encoded protein is CASSSPSQGWEQYF.